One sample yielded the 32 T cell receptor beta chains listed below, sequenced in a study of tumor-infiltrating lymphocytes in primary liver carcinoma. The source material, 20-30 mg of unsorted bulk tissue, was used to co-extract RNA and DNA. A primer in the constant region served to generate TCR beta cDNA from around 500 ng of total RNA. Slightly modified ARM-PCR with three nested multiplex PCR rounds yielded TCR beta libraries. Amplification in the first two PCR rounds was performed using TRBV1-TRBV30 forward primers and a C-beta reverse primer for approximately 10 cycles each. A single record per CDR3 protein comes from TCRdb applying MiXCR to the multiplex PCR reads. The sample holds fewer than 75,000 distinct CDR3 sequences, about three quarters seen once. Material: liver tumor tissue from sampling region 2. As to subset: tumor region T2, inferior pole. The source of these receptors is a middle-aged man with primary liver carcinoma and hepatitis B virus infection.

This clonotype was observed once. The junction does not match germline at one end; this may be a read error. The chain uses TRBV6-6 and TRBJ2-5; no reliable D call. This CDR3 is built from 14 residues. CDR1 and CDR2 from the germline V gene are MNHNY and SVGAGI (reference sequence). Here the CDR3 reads CASSCQWQEEIQYF. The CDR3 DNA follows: TGTGCCAGCAGTTGCCAATGGCAGGAAGAGATCCAGTACTTC.

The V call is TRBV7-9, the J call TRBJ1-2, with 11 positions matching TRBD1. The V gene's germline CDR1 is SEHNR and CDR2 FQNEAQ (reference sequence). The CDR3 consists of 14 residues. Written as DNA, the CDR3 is TGTACAAGCAGATGGGACAGGGGGTTTCATGGCTACACCTTC. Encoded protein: CTSRWDRGFHGYTF.

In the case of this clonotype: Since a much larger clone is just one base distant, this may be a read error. The CDR3 region has the DNA TGTGCCAGCAGTCCTTACTCAGGGGCCGTCCAAGATACCCAGTACTTC. Its translation is CASSPYSGAVQDTQYF. The gene calls are TRBV28 and TRBJ2-5; the D gene is possibly TRBD1 (6 bases). CDR1 MDHEN and CDR2 SYDVKM come from the germline V gene. The CDR3 is made up of 16 amino acids.

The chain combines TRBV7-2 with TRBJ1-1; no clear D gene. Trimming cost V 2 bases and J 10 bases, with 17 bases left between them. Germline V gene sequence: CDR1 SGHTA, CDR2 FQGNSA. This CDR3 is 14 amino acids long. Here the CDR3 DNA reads TGTGCCAGCAGCTTAAATTCCCAAAACAGAGGAGCTTTCTTT. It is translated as CASSLNSQNRGAFF.

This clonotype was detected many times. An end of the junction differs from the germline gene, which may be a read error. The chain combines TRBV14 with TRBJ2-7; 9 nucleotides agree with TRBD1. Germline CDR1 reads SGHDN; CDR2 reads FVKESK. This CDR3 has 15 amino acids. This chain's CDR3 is CARSRPGQGSYEQYF. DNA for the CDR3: TGTGCCCGCAGCCGACCGGGACAGGGCTCCTACGAGCAGTACTTC.

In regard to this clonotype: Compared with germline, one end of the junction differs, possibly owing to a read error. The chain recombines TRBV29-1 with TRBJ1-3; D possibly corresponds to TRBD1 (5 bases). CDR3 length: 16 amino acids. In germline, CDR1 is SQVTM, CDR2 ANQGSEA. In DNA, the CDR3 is TGCAGCGTTGAAGGCAGGGACGACCGCTCTGGAAATACCATATATTTT. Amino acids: CSVEGRDDRSGNTIYF.

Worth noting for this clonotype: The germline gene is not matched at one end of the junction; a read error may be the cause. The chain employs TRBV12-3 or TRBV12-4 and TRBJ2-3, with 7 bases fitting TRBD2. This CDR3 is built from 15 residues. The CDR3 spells CASSFTSALSNTEYF. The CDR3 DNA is TGTGCCAGCAGTTTTACTAGCGCTCTGTCAAATACGGAGTATTTT.

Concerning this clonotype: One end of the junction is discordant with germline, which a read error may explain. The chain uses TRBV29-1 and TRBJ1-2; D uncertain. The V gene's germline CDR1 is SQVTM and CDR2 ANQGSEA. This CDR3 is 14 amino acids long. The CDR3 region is CSVKFEQSIYGYTF. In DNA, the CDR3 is TGCAGCGTCAAGTTTGAACAGTCGATCTATGGCTACACATTC.

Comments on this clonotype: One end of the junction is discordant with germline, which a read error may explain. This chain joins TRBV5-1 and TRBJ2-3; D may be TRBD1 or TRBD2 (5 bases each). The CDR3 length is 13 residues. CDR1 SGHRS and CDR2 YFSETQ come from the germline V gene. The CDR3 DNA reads TGCGCCAGCAGGGGACCGGTCACATATACGCGGTATTTT. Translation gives CASRGPVTYTRYF.

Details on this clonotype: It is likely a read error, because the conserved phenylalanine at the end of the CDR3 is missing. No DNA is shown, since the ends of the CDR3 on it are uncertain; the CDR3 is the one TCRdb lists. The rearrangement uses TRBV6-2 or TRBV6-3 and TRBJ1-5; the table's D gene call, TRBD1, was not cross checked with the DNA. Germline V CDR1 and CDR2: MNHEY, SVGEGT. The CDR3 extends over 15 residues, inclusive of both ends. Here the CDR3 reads CASSLDNYSNQPQHL.

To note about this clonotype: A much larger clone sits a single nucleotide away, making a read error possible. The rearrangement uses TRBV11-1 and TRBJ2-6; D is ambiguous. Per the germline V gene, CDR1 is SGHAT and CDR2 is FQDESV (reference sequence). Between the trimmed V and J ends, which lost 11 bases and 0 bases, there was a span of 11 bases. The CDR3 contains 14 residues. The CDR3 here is CACNWNSGANVLTF. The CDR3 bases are TGTGCCTGCAACTGGAACTCTGGGGCCAACGTCCTGACTTTC. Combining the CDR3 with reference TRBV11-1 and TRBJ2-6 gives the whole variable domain EAEVAQSPRYKITEKSQAVAFWCDPISGHATLYWYRQILGQGPELLVQFQDESVVDDSQLPKDRFSAERLKGVDSTLKIQPAELGDSAMYLCACNWNSGANVLTFGAGSRLTVL.

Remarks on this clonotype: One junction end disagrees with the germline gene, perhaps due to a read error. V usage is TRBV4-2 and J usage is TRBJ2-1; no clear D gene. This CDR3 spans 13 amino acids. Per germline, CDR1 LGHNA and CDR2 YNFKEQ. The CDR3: CATSQASVNEQFF. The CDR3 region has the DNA TGTGCCACCAGCCAAGCCTCGGTGAATGAGCAGTTCTTC.

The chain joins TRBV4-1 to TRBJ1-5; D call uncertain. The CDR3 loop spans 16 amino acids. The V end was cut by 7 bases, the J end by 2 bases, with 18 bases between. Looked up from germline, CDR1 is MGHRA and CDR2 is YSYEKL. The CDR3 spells CASNRVERVGNQPQHF. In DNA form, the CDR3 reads TGCGCCAGCAACCGCGTTGAGAGGGTTGGCAATCAGCCCCAGCATTTT.

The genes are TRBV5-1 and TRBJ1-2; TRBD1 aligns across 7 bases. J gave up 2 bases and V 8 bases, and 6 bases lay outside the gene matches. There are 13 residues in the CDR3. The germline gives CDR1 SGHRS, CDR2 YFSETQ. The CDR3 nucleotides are TGCGCCAGTAGGATGGACAGGAACTATGGCTACACCTTC. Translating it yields CASRMDRNYGYTF.

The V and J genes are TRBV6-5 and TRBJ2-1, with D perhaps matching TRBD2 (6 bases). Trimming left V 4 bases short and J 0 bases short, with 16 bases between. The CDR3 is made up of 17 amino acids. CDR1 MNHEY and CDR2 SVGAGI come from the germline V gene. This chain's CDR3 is CASSSRTGGTSYNEQFF. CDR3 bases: TGTGCCAGCAGTTCCAGGACTGGCGGGACCTCCTACAATGAGCAGTTCTTC.

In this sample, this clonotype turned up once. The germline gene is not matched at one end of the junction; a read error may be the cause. CDR3 amino acids: CANSQDRAGNEQYF. The DNA of the CDR3 is TGTGCCAACAGCCAAGACCGGGCAGGGAACGAGCAGTACTTC. This rearrangement joins TRBV4-2 to TRBJ2-7; a possible D gene is TRBD1 (5 bases). The CDR3 length is 14 residues. Germline V gene sequence: CDR1 LGHNA, CDR2 YNFKEQ.

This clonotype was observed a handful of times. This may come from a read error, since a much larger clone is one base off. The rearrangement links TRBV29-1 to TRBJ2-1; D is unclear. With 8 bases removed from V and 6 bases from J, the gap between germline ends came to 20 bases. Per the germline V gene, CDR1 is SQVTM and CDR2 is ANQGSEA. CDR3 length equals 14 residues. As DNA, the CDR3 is TGCAGCATTGCGGAGACCTCGAGCGTCAATGAGCAGTTCTTC. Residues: CSIAETSSVNEQFF.

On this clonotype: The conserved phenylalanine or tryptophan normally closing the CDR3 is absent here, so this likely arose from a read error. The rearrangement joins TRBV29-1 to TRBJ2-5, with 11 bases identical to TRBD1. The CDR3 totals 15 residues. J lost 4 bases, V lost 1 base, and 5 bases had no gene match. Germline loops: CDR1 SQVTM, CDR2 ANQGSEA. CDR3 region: CSVEADRGRTETQYI. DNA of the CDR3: TGCAGCGTTGAAGCGGACAGGGGGCGAACAGAGACCCAGTACATC.

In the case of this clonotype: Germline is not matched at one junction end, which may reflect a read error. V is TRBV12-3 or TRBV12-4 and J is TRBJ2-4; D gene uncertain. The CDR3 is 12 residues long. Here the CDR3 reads CASSLSRNIHYF. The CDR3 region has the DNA TGTGCCAGCAGTTTGTCCCGAAACATTCACTACTTC.

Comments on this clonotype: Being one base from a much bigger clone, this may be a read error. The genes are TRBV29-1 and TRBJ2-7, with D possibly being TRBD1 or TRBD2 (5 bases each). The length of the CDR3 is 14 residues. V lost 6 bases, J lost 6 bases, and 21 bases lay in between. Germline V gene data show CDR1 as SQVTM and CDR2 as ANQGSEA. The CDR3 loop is CSVQVTWGEGEQYF. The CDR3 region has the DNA TGCAGCGTACAAGTTACATGGGGCGAGGGCGAGCAGTACTTC.

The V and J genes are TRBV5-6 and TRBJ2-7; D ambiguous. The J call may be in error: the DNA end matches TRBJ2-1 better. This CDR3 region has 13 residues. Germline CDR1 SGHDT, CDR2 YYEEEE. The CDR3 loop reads CASSLAAGFWQFF. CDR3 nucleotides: TGTGCCAGCAGCTTGGCAGCCGGGTTTTGGCAGTTCTTC.

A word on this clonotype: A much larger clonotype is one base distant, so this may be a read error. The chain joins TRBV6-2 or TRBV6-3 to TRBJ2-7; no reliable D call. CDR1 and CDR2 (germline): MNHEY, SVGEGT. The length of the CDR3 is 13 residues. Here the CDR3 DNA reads TGTGTCAGCAGTTTGGACGCTACCTACGAGCAGTACTTC. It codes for CVSSLDATYEQYF.

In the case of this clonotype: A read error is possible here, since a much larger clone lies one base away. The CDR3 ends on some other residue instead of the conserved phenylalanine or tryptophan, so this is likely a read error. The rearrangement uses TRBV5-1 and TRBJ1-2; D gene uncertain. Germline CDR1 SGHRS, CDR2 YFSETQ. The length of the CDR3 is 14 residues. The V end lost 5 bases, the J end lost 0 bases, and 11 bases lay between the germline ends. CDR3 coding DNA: TGCGCCAGCAGTATACACGGACCTAACTATGGCTACACCATC. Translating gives CASSIHGPNYGYTI.

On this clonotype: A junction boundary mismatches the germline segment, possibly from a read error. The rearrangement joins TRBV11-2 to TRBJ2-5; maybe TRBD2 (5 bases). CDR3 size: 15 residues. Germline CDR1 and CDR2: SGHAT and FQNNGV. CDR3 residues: CASSLTPHDGETKHF. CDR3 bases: TGTGCCAGCAGCTTAACCCCCCATGACGGGGAGACCAAGCATTTC.

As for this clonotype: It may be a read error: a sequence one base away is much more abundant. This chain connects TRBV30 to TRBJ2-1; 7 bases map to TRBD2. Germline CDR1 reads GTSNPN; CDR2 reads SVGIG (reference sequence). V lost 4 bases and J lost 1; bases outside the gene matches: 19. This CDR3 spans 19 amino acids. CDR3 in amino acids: CAWNLGRRPGRESYNEQFF. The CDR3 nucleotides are TGTGCCTGGAATCTCGGCAGGAGGCCGGGGCGGGAGTCCTACAATGAGCAGTTCTTC.

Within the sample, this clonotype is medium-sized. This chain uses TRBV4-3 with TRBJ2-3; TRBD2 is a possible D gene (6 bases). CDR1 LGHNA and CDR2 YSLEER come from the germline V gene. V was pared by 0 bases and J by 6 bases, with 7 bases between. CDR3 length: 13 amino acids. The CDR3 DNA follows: TGCGCCAGCAGCCAAGACGCGGGGGATACGCAGTATTTT. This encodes CASSQDAGDTQYF.

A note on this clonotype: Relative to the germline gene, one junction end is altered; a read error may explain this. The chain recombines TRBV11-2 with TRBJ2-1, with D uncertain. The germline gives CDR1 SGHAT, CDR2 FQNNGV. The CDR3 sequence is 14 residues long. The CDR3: CASNLYWLINEQFF. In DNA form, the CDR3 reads TGTGCCAGCAACTTATACTGGCTAATTAATGAGCAGTTCTTC.

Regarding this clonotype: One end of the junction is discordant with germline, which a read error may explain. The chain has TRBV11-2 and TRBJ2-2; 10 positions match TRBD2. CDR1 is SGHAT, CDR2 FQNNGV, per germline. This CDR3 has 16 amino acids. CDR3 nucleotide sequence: TGTGCCAGTAGGCGTACTAGCGGGGTAAACACCGGGGAGTTGTTTTTT. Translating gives CASRRTSGVNTGELFF.

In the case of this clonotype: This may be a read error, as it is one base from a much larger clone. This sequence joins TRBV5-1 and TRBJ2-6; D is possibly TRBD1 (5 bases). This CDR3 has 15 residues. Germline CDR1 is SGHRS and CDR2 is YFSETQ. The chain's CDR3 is CASSAGHSGANILTF. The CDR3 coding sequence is TGCGCCAGCAGCGCCGGACATTCTGGGGCCAACATCCTGACTTTC.

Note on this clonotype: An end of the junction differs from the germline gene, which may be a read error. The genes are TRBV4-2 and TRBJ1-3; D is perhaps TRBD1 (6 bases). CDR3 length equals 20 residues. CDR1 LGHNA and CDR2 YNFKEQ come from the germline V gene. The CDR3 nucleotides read TGTGCCAGCAGACAAGGGGGGTCCGGGACAAGGGACCACTCTGGAAACACCATATATTTT. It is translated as CASRQGGSGTRDHSGNTIYF.

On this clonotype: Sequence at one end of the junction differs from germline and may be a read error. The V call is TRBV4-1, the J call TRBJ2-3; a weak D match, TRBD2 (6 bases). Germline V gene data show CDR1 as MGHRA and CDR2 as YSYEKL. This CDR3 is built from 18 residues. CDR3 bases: TGCGCCAGCAGCCAGACCATTGCCCTAACGGGAGTCACCAATACCCAGTATTTT. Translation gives CASSQTIALTGVTNTQYF.

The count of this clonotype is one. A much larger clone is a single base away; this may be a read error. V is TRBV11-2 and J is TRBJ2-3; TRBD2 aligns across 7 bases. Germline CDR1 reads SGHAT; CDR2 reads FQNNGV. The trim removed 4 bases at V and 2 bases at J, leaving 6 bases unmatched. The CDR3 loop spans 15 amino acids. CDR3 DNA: TGTGCCAGCAGCTCATGGAGCGGGGACACAGATACGCAGTATTTT. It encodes CASSSWSGDTDTQYF.